What follows describes a single T cell receptor beta chain. Its binding antigen is unknown. Base qualities are missing; no much larger clone stands one base away. These data are taken from a study of type 1 regulatory T cells (dated by TCRdb to the early 2020s). Turning to the overall study: An in vitro protocol by which a Tr1-enriched, alloantigen-specific CD4 T cell product named T-allo10 was generated was characterized in the study. T-allo10 was being evaluated clinically in patients with hematological malignancies who were receiving allogeneic hematopoietic stem cell transplantation.

Summary of the overall study and its limitations: A more restricted TCR repertoire was observed in Tr1 cells than in non-Tr1 cells, and this restriction was interpreted in the study as alloantigen-induced clonal expansion.

Instrument on record: Illumina MiSeq. The public sequencing data were trimmed at Q25 with fastp and processed into clonotypes with MiXCR by TCRdb, which kept only in-frame beta chains. Rows are unified per CDR3 protein, each entry keeping the most common DNA and genes. This sample has 35,000 to 50,000 distinct CDR3 sequences in its table, and over 9% of those were observed once. The top ten clonotypes cover 8% to 8.5% of the sample. This sequence was found in a human donor in good health. Sequencing input: cultured non-Tr1 T cells, either the whole culture or a sorted T cell fraction (not recorded which). Taken with the paper, the label for cell subset or site translates to: non-Tr1 population from the T-allo10 product.

The CDR3 in this case is CASIIGAQETQYF. The DNA reads as follows: TGTGCCAGCATAATTGGGGCCCAAGAGACCCAGTACTTC. This sequence uses TRBV6-1 and TRBJ2-5; a tentative D match to TRBD1 spans 5 bases. The germline V gene yields MNHNS for CDR1 and SASEGT for CDR2. The CDR3 holds 13 amino acids from the cysteine to the phenylalanine. The kept DNA is CDR3 alone, 39 bases in frame from the first base. V loses 7 bases, J loses 1 base, and the germline ends lie 10 bases apart.